This T cell receptor (beta chain) was captured in a study of brain T cells in children with intractable seizures. CDR3 size: 15 residues. The J segment lost 1 base and the V segment lost 5 bases, leaving 5 bases of the junction unmatched. CDR1 MNHEY and CDR2 SMNVEV come from the germline V gene (reference sequence). This table comes from immunoSEQ multiplex PCR, and its TCRdb copy is limited to in-frame clones, with some not included. The sample holds roughly 110,000 clones, 85% to 95% seen once. This material consisted of peripheral blood, taken at surgery. The receptor comes from a boy under two years old with hemimegalencephaly and intractable seizures. V and J are TRBV27 and TRBJ1-1, with 9 nucleotides matching TRBD1. DNA for the CDR3: TGTGCCAGCAGTGTCACAGGGGGCCAGAACACTGAAGCTTTCTTT. Its protein is CASSVTGGQNTEAFF.